The 10 T cell receptor beta chains below all came from one sample that was sequenced in a study of metastatic and nonmetastatic thyroid tumors. All patients were treatment-naive before thyroid surgery. With MiXCR, TCRdb called clones anew from the PCR reads. The repertoire includes 35,000 to 45,000 clones, roughly 3.1% of them detected once, and more than 8.5% sits in the top ten. Sequencing used blood. The receptors originated from a female donor with papillary thyroid cancer or a benign thyroid nodule (not recorded which). Some clones in this sample may be carry-over from other donors' samples.

This clone was recorded a few times. The chain combines TRBV6-6 with TRBJ2-1; D call uncertain. This CDR3 spans 13 amino acids. The germline V and J ends were trimmed by 2 bases and 4 bases, with 6 bases remaining between them. Germline CDR1 and CDR2: MNHNY and SVGAGI (reference sequence). The CDR3 loop is CASSYDWYNEQFF. Written as DNA, the CDR3 is TGTGCCAGCAGTTACGACTGGTACAATGAGCAGTTCTTC.

This clone appeared many times. The chain links TRBV2 to TRBJ1-5; 7 bases fit TRBD1. V lost 7 bases, J lost 6 bases, and 6 bases stayed unmatched. CDR1 SNHLY and CDR2 FYNNEI come from the germline V gene. The CDR3 has 13 amino acids. CDR3 nucleotides: TGTGCCAGCACTCCAGGGGGGGTTCAGCCCCAGCATTTT. Its translation: CASTPGGVQPQHF.

This clone was recorded a few times. V and J are TRBV29-1 and TRBJ2-1; D possibly corresponds to TRBD1 (6 bases). V gave up 7 bases and J gave up 10 bases, with 11 bases separating them. The CDR3 is made up of 10 amino acids. The germline gives CDR1 SQVTM, CDR2 ANQGSEA. CDR3 nucleotides: TGCAGCGCCTGGGGGCTCGAGCAGTTCTTC. Translation: CSAWGLEQFF.

At least ten counts were recorded for this clone. V and J are TRBV11-2 and TRBJ2-1, with D possibly being TRBD1 (6 bases). This CDR3 contains 15 residues. V was trimmed by 3 bases and J by 3 bases, leaving 12 bases between them. The germline CDR1 and CDR2 sequences are SGHAT and FQNNGV. Here the CDR3 reads CASSFWGQIYNEQFF. The DNA of the CDR3 is TGTGCCAGCAGCTTTTGGGGACAAATCTACAATGAGCAGTTCTTC.

The chain combines TRBV6-4 with TRBJ2-6; D not resolved. This CDR3 is 14 amino acids long. V was clipped by 2 bases and J by 2 bases, with 4 bases between them. The germline CDR1 and CDR2 sequences are MRHNA and SNTAGT. The CDR3 here is CASSDRAGANVLTF. The DNA for the CDR3 is TGTGCCAGCAGTGACAGGGCTGGGGCCAACGTCCTGACTTTC.

This clone was detected many times. CDR3: CSASLPGQGAIRVAPLHF. The DNA of the CDR3 is TGCAGTGCTAGTTTACCGGGACAGGGGGCGATTCGGGTTGCACCCCTCCACTTT. The rearrangement joins TRBV20-1 to TRBJ1-6, with 12 bases matching TRBD1. V lost 3 bases, J lost 11 bases, and 17 bases stayed unmatched. CDR1 and CDR2 from the germline V gene are DFQATT and SNEGSKA (reference sequence). The CDR3 is made up of 18 amino acids.

This clone occurred a few times. The chain has TRBV5-1 and TRBJ1-2; D gene unclear. Trimming stripped 0 bases from V and 8 bases from J, with 11 bases between. CDR1 SGHRS and CDR2 YFSETQ come from the germline V gene. The CDR3 extends over 13 amino acids. The CDR3 sequence: CASSLGRSWGYTF. CDR3 DNA sequence: TGCGCCAGCAGCTTGGGCCGCTCCTGGGGCTACACCTTC. The entire variable domain, with the rest obtained from reference TRBV5-1 and TRBJ1-2, is as follows: KAGVTQTPRYLIKTRGQQVTLSCSPISGHRSVSWYQQTPGQGLQFLFEYFSETQRNKGNFPGRFSGRQFSNSRSEMNVSTLELGDSALYLCASSLGRSWGYTFGSGTRLTVV.

This clone was detected a few times. V is TRBV6-1 and J is TRBJ2-7; D is unresolved. Germline lookup yields CDR1 MNHNS and CDR2 SASEGT. V lost 1 base, J lost 4 bases, and 11 bases lay in between. The CDR3 totals 14 residues. The CDR3 DNA is TGTGCCAGCAGTGAAGACGTGAGATCTTACGAGCAGTACTTC. Protein: CASSEDVRSYEQYF.

This clone occurred many times. Mismatch with germline at one junction end may stem from a read error. The V call is TRBV11-3, the J call TRBJ2-7; unclear D gene. The germline V gene has CDR1 SGHNT and CDR2 YENEEA. The CDR3 sequence is 15 residues long. The CDR3 coding sequence is TGTGTCAGCAGCCTATACTCCCACGACTCCTACGAGCAGTACTTC. This gives the protein CVSSLYSHDSYEQYF.

J is TRBJ1-3 and V is TRBV24-1, with D possibly matching TRBD1 (5 bases). V lost 4 bases and J lost 2, with 8 bases in between. This CDR3 comprises 14 residues. CDR1 and CDR2 (germline): KGHDR, SFDVKD. The CDR3 sequence: CATSDPGPGNTIYF. CDR3 DNA sequence: TGTGCCACCAGTGACCCAGGGCCTGGAAACACCATATATTTT.